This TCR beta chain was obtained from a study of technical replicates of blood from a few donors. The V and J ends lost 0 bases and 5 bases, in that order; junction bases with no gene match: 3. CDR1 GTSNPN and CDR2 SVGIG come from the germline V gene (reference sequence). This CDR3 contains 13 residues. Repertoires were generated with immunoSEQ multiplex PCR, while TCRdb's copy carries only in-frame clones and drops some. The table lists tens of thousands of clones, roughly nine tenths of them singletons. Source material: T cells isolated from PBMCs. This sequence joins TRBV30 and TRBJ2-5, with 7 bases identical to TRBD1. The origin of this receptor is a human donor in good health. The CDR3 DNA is TGTGCCTGGAGTGTAAAGGGGGCGGAGACCCAGTACTTC. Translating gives CAWSVKGAETQYF.